This paragraph reports one T cell receptor beta chain. Germline trimming cut 5 bases from V and 10 bases from J; bases unmatched to any gene: 7. This CDR3 spans 14 amino acids. Germline CDR1 MDHEN, CDR2 SYDVKM. The sample comes from a study of blood T cell repertoires in COVID-19. Study information: The United States, Italy and Spain provided the acute and convalescent COVID-19 samples. The analysed material was cDNA or gDNA that came from T cells, B-cell-depleted T cells, or PBMCs.

Source study methods: Amplified reference gene primers provided the basis for estimating nucleated cell counts. Profiled with immunoSEQ multiplex PCR; TCRdb holds only in-frame clones, not every one. That table is the source of V, J and clone size, and D and trimming were worked out from the DNA. The data show tens of thousands of clones, around 85% seen once. This sequence joins TRBV28 and TRBJ1-6, with TRBD1 matching over 8 bases. This clonotype originated in a man older than 75 with active or convalescent COVID-19. Material for sequencing was peripheral blood. This CDR3 reads CASSQTSGGSPLHF. The CDR3 DNA is TGTGCCAGCAGTCAAACATCAGGGGGCTCACCCCTCCACTTT.